A few counts support the clone carrying this TCR beta chain. Its cognate antigen is unknown. This sample is part of a study of CD8+ T cells in alopecia areata. Study-level background: Each of the treated patients was given oral tofacitinib, 5 to 10 mg twice daily, for moderate-to-severe alopecia areata. General study findings and limits: An increase in clonality over normal scalp was evident in lesional scalp, especially alopecia totalis/universalis.

Per germline, CDR1 SGHRS and CDR2 YFSETQ. Deletions cut 2 bases from V and 3 bases from J, with 12 bases between. There are 14 residues in the CDR3. RNA extraction was followed by reverse transcription into cDNA, which acted as the sequencing template. Sequencing used immunoSEQ multiplex PCR; TCRdb keeps in-frame clones, though not all of them. Of under 250,000 clones listed, around three fifths are singletons. The sequence came from a human donor with alopecia areata. The chain joins TRBV5-1 to TRBJ2-7; D uncertain. Sequencing was performed on CD4+ T cells sorted from blood, taken at week 0. As DNA, the CDR3 is TGCGCCAGCAGCTTATCCTTTGGCAGCTACGAGCAGTACTTC. This encodes CASSLSFGSYEQYF.